The 11 T cell receptor beta chains in this list originate from one sample, sequenced in a study of CD4 T cells in relation to SARS-CoV-2 and coronaviruses. Unexposed donor CD4+ T cells date from 2011-2018, before the COVID-19 pandemic. Isolation of CD4+ T cells took place after nine to ten days in culture. Antigen specificity for these receptors is unknown. Generated by immunoSEQ multiplex PCR, the TCRdb table keeps only in-frame clones and is missing some. The data hold about 29,000 clones, with 55% to 75% observed a single time. The material sequenced was CD4+ T cells from PBMCs, cultured in vitro. The source is a human donor in good health.

The chain has TRBV30 and TRBJ2-1; 7 nucleotides align to TRBD2. Trimming removed 1 base from V and 9 bases from J; junction bases left unmatched: 9. Per the germline V gene, CDR1 is GTSNPN and CDR2 is SVGIG (reference sequence). This CDR3 comprises 14 residues. CDR3 sequence reads: CAWSGDGRTGEQFF. DNA of the CDR3: TGTGCCTGGAGTGGGGACGGGAGGACCGGTGAGCAGTTCTTC.

The chain links TRBV4-2 to TRBJ2-3, with D perhaps given as TRBD1 or TRBD2 (5 bases each). Germline V gene data show CDR1 as LGHNA and CDR2 as YNFKEQ. Deletions cut 3 bases from V and 5 bases from J, with 18 bases between. CDR3 size: 16 residues. This chain's CDR3 is CASSHLGDSAQDTQYF. The CDR3 nucleotides are TGTGCCAGCAGCCACTTGGGGGATTCGGCTCAAGATACGCAGTATTTT.

This chain connects TRBV5-8 to TRBJ2-7; 9 positions match TRBD2. V gave up 4 bases and J gave up 1 base; unmatched junction bases: 9. From germline, CDR1 is SGHTS and CDR2 YDEGEE. The CDR3 has 16 residues. CDR3 sequence (DNA): TGTGCCAGCAGCCCCCGGGGTAGCGGGAGATCCTACGAGCAGTACTTC. Amino acids: CASSPRGSGRSYEQYF.

This chain links TRBV10-2 with TRBJ1-4, with D uncertain. Germline loops: CDR1 WSHSY, CDR2 SAAADI. V lost 9 bases and J 8 bases, leaving 13 bases between the germline ends. The CDR3 is 12 residues long. CDR3 sequence: CASGEVSEKLFF. DNA of the CDR3: TGCGCCAGTGGGGAAGTATCCGAAAAACTGTTTTTT.

This clone came up once. The J gene is TRBJ1-2, the V gene TRBV2; D is possibly TRBD1 (5 bases). Trimming stripped 1 base from V and 2 bases from J, with 11 bases between. Per the germline V gene, CDR1 is SNHLY and CDR2 is FYNNEI. The CDR3 extends over 15 amino acids. As DNA, the CDR3 is TGTGCCAGCAGTGAAGGCAGGGACCCGAACTATGGCTACACCTTC. Its translation: CASSEGRDPNYGYTF.

This clone showed up just a few times. This chain uses TRBV18 with TRBJ2-2; 14 positions match TRBD2. The CDR3 runs 16 residues. The germline gives CDR1 KGHSH, CDR2 LQKENI. V dropped 3 bases and J dropped 9; count of bases not matched to a gene: 6. The CDR3: CASSPMGLAGVRELFF. CDR3 DNA: TGTGCCAGCTCACCGATGGGACTAGCGGGAGTTCGGGAGCTGTTTTTT.

Only a few counts were recorded for this clone. The genes are TRBV19 and TRBJ1-2; 12 bases are shared with TRBD1. Looked up from germline, CDR1 is LNHDA and CDR2 is SQIVND (reference sequence). V lost 3 bases and J lost 3; bases outside the gene matches: 8. CDR3 length: 17 amino acids. The CDR3 DNA reads TGTGCCAGTAGTATGGGGACAGGGGGCAGTGGCGACTATGGCTACACCTTC. This encodes CASSMGTGGSGDYGYTF. Together with reference TRBV19 and TRBJ1-2, the CDR3 gives the full variable domain: DGGITQSPKYLFRKEGQNVTLSCEQNLNHDAMYWYRQDPGQGLRLIYYSQIVNDFQKGDIAEGYSVSREKKESFPLTVTSAQKNPTAFYLCASSMGTGGSGDYGYTFGSGTRLTVV.

There are a few counts of this clone. The chain uses TRBV2 and TRBJ1-2; the match to TRBD1 covers 8 bases. The length of the CDR3 is 15 residues. V lost 4 bases and J lost 1; bases outside the gene matches: 5. Germline values: CDR1 SNHLY, CDR2 FYNNEI. As DNA, the CDR3 is TGTGCCAGCAGTGGAACAGGGGGAATTAACTATGGCTACACCTTC. Amino acids: CASSGTGGINYGYTF. Complete variable domain (other parts from reference TRBV2 and TRBJ1-2): EPEVTQTPSHQVTQMGQEVILRCVPISNHLYFYWYRQILGQKVEFLVSFYNNEISEKSEIFDDQFSVERPDGSNFTLKIRSTKLEDSAMYFCASSGTGGINYGYTFGSGTRLTVV.

The rearrangement links TRBV5-1 to TRBJ1-4; tentative D call: TRBD1 (5 bases). Germline CDR1 is SGHRS and CDR2 is YFSETQ. The CDR3 length is 15 residues. Trimming removed 0 bases from V and 6 bases from J, with 12 bases in between. The CDR3 here is CASSLAQGGHEKLFF. The CDR3 DNA reads as TGCGCCAGCAGCTTGGCCCAGGGCGGTCATGAAAAACTGTTTTTT.

The CDR3 region is CASSAGQGGYEQYF. For the CDR3, the DNA is TGTGCCAGCAGCGCGGGACAGGGCGGTTACGAGCAGTACTTC. The rearrangement joins TRBV9 to TRBJ2-7; 9 bases agree with TRBD1. The CDR3 totals 14 residues. From germline, CDR1 is SGDLS and CDR2 YYNGEE. The V and J ends lost 3 bases and 4 bases, in that order; junction bases with no gene match: 5. Full variable domain (missing parts from reference TRBV9 and TRBJ2-7): DSGVTQTPKHLITATGQRVTLRCSPRSGDLSVYWYQQSLDQGLQFLIQYYNGEERAKGNILERFSAQQFPDLHSELNLSSLELGDSALYFCASSAGQGGYEQYFGPGTRLTVT.

The chain is built from TRBV6-5 and TRBJ2-1; the D gene is possibly TRBD1 (6 bases). The V gene lost 6 bases and the J gene lost 3 bases, with 15 bases spanning the gap. CDR3 size: 15 residues. CDR1 MNHEY and CDR2 SVGAGI come from the germline V gene. This CDR3 is CASSLDSSNYNEQFF. The CDR3 DNA is TGTGCCAGCAGCTTGGACAGCTCCAACTACAATGAGCAGTTCTTC.